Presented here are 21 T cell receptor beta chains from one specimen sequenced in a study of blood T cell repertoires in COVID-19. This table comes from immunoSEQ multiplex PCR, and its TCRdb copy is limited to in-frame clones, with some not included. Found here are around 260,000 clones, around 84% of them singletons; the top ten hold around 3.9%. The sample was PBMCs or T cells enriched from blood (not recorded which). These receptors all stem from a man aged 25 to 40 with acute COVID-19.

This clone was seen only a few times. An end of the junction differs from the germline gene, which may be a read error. CDR3 in DNA: TGTGCCAGCAGCTCAGATGGGAGCTCCTACAATGAGCAGTTCTTC. Protein product: CASSSDGSSYNEQFF. The chain combines TRBV5-1 with TRBJ2-1, with a tentative D call TRBD2 (5 bases). Germline V gene lookup returns CDR1 SGHRS and CDR2 YFSETQ. The CDR3 is 15 amino acids.

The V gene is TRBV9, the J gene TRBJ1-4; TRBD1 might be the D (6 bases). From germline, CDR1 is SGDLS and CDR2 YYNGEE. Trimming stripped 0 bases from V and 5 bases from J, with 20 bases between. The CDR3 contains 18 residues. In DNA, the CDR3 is TGTGCCAGCAGCGTAGCTACGACTGGGGGCGATCGGAATGAAAAACTGTTTTTT. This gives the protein CASSVATTGGDRNEKLFF.

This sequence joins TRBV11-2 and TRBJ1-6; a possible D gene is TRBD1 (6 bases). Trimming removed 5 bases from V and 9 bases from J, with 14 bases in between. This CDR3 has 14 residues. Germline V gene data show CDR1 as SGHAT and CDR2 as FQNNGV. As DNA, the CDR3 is TGTGCCAGCAGCCTACAGGGAATGGGTTCACCCCTCCACTTT. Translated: CASSLQGMGSPLHF.

CDR3 nucleotide sequence: TGTGCCTGGAGGGGCCGGGACAAACCAACCGGGGAGCTGTTTTTT. As protein: CAWRGRDKPTGELFF. The chain combines TRBV30 with TRBJ2-2, with a tentative D call TRBD1 (6 bases). CDR3 size: 15 residues. The germline V gene has CDR1 GTSNPN and CDR2 SVGIG (reference sequence). V lost 3 bases, J lost 5 bases, and 16 bases lay in between.

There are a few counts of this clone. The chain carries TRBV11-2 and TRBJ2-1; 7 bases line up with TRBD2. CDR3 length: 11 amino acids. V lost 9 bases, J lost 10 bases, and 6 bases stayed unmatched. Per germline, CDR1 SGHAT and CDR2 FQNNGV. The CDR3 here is CASRLAGEQFF. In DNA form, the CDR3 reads TGTGCCAGTCGACTAGCAGGGGAGCAGTTCTTC.

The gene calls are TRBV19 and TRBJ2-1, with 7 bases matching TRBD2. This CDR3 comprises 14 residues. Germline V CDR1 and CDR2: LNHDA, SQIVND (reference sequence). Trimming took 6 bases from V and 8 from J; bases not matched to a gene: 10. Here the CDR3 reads CASSIASGGDEQFF. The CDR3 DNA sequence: TGTGCCAGTAGCATTGCTAGCGGAGGCGATGAGCAGTTCTTC.

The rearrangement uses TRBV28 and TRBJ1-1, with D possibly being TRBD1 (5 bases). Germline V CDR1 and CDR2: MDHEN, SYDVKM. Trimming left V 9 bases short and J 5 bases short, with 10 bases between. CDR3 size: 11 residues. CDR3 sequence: CASRGATEAFF. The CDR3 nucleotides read TGTGCCAGTCGTGGGGCGACTGAAGCTTTCTTT.

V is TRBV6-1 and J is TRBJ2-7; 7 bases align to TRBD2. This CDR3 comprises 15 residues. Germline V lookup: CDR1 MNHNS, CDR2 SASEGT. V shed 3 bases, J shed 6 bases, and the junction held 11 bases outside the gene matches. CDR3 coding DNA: TGTGCCAGCAGTGATAAGTCTCGAGCGGGGAGCGAGCAGTACGTC. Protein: CASSDKSRAGSEQYV.

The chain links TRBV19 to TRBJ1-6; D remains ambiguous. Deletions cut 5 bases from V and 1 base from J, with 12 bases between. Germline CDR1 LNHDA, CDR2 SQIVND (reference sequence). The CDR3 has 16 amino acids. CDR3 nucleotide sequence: TGTGCCAGTAGTCCCGGCGGGCCTTCCTATAATTCACCCCTCCACTTT. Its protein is CASSPGGPSYNSPLHF.

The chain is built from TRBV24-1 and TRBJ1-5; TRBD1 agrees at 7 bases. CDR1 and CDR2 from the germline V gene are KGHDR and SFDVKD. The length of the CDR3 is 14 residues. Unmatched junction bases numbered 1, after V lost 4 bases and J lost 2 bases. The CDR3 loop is CATSDRGGNQPQHF. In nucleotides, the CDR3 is TGTGCCACCAGTGACAGGGGGGGCAATCAGCCCCAGCATTTT.

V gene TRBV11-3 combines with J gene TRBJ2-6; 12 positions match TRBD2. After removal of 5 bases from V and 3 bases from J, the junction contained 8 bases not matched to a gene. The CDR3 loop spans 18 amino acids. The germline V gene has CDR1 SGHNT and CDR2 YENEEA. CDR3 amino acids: CASSPRLAGESGANVLTF. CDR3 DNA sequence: TGTGCCAGCAGCCCTAGACTAGCGGGAGAGAGTGGGGCCAACGTCCTGACTTTC. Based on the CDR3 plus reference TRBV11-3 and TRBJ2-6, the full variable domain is EAGVVQSPRYKIIEKKQPVAFWCNPISGHNTLYWYLQNLGQGPELLIRYENEEAVDDSQLPKDRFSAERLKGVDSTLKIQPAELGDSAVYLCASSPRLAGESGANVLTFGAGSRLTVL.

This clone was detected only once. Here the CDR3 reads CASSRDRGIYNEQFF. CDR3 coding DNA: TGTGCCAGCAGTCGGGACAGGGGTATCTACAATGAGCAGTTCTTC. The chain employs TRBV27 and TRBJ2-1, with TRBD1 matching 10 bases. Germline CDR1 and CDR2: MNHEY and SMNVEV (reference sequence). The CDR3 runs 15 residues. J lost 3 bases, V lost 5 bases, and 4 bases had no gene match.

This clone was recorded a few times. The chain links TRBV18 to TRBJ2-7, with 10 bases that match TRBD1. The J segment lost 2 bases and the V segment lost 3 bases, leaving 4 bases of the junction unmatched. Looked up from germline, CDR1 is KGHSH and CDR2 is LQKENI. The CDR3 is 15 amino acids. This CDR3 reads CASSPDGTGAYEQYV. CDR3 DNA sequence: TGTGCCAGCTCACCCGACGGGACAGGGGCCTACGAGCAGTACGTC.

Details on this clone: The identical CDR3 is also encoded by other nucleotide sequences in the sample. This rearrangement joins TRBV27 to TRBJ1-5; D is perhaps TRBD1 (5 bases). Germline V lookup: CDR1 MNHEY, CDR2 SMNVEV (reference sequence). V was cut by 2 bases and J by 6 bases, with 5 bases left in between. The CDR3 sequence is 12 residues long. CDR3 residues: CASSLRGQPQHF. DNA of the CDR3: TGTGCCAGCAGTTTAAGGGGTCAGCCCCAGCATTTT.

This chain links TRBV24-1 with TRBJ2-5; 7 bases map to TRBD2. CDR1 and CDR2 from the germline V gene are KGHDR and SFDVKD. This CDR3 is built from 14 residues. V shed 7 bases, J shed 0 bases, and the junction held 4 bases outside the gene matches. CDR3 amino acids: CATSQGGDQETQYF. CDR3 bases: TGTGCCACCAGCCAGGGAGGGGACCAAGAGACCCAGTACTTC.

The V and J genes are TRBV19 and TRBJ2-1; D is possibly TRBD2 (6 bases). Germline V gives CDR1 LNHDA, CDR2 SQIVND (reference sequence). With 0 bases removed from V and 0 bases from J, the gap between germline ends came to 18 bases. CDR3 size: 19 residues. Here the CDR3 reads CASSIEVLLAKSSYNEQFF. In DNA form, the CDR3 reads TGTGCCAGTAGTATAGAAGTTTTACTAGCCAAAAGCTCCTACAATGAGCAGTTCTTC.

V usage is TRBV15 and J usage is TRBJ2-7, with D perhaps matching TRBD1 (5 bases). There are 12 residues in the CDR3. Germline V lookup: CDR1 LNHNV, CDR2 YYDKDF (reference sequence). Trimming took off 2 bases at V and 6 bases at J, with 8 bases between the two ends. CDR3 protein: CATSRQGLEQYV. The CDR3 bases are TGTGCCACCAGCAGACAGGGCCTCGAGCAGTACGTC.

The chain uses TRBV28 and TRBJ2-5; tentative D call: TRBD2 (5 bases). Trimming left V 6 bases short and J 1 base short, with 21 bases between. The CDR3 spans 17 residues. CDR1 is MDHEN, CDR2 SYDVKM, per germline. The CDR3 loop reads CASRIASSGYLQETQYF. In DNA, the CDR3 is TGTGCCAGCAGGATAGCGTCGTCTGGGTACCTCCAAGAGACCCAGTACTTC.

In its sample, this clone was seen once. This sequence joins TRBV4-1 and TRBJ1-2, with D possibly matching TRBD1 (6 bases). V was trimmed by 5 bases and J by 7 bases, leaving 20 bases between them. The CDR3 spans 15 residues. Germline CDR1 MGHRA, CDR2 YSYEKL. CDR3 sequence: CASSLAPTGLLGYTF. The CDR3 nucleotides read TGCGCCAGCAGCTTGGCCCCGACAGGTTTACTTGGCTACACCTTC.

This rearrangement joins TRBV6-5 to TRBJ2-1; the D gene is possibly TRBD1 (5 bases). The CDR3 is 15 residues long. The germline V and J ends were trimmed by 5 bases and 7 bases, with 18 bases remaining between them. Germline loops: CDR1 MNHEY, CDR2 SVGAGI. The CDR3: CASSPPSGLGNEQFF. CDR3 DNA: TGTGCCAGCAGTCCCCCTTCAGGGCTGGGAAATGAGCAGTTCTTC.

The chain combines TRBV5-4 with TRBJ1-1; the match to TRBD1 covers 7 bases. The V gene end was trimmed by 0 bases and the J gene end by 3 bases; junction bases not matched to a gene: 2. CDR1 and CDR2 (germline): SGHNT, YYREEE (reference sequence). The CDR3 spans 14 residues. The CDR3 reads CASSLGRGDTEAFF. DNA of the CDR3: TGTGCCAGCAGCTTGGGCAGGGGGGACACTGAAGCTTTCTTT.